The clone carrying this TCR beta chain was observed at least ten times. Its antigen remains unknown. Libraries used 2 million unsorted PBMCs kept frozen in RNAlater. 5'RACE with 10-nucleotide random UMIs produced the cDNA. Every sequencing run produced over 160 million TCR-beta sequences, and the sequences from any one run covered 15-18 subjects. MiXCR, applied by TCRdb to the 5' RACE reads, yields one record per CDR3 protein. This table has some 29,000 distinct CDR3 sequences, less than 8.5% appearing once. The data were taken from a study of neurological immune-mediated disorders. Regarding the study as a whole: CDR3 amino acid sequences found in expanded clones were never shared across subjects, suggesting private repertoires in all groups.

The V gene's germline CDR1 is DFQATT and CDR2 SNEGSKA (reference sequence). The CDR3 covers 13 residues. Germline trimming cut 6 bases from V and 3 bases from J; bases unmatched to any gene: 3. The rearrangement uses TRBV20-1 and TRBJ2-5, with 11 positions matching TRBD1. This receptor was identified in a woman in her 50s in good health. Sequenced: PBMCs. For the CDR3, the DNA is TGCAGTGCACGGGACAGGGGGAAAGAGACCCAGTACTTC. This gives the protein CSARDRGKETQYF.